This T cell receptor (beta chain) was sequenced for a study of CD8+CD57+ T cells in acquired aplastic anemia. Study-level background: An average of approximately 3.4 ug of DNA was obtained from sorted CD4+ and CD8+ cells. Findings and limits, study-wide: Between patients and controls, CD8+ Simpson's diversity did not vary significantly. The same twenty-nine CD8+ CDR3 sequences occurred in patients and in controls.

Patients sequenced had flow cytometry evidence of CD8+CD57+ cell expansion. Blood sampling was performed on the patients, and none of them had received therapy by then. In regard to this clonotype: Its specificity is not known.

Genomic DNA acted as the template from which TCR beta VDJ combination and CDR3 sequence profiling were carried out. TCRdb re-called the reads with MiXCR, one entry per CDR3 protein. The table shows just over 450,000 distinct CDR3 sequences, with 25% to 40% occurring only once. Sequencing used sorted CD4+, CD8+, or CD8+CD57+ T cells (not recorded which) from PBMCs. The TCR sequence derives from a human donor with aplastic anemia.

This chain's CDR3 is CASSYSEGVALKSTDTQYF. In DNA form, the CDR3 reads TGTGCCAGCAGTTACTCGGAGGGAGTGGCCCTTAAATCCACAGATACGCAGTATTTT. The V gene is TRBV6-7, the J gene TRBJ2-3; perhaps TRBD2 as D (6 bases). TRBV6-7 is filed as an ORF, its function uncertain. Trimming removed 0 bases from V and 2 bases from J, with 21 bases in between. CDR3 length: 19 amino acids.